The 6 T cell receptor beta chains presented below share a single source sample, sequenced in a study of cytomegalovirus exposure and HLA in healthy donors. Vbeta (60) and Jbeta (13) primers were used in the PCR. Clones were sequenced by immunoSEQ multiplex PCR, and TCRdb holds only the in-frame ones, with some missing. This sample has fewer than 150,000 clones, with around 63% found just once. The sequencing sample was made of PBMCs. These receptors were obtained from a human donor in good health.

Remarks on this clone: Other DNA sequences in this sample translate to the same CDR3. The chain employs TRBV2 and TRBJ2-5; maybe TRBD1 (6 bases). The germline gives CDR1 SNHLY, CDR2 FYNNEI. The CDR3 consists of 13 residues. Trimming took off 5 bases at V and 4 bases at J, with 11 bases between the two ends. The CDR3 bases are TGTGCCAGCAGTCGGACCAGGGGAGAGACCCAGTACTTC. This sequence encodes CASSRTRGETQYF.

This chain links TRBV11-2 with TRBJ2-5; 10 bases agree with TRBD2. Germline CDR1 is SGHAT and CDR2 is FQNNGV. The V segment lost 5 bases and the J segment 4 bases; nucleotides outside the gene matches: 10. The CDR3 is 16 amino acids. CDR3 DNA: TGTGCCAGCAGCACTCCCCCTCTAGCGGGAGCAGAGACCCAGTACTTC. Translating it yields CASSTPPLAGAETQYF.

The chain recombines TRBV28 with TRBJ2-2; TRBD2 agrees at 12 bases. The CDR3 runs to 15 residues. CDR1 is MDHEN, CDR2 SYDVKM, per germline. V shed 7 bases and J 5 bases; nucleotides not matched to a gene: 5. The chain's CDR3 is CASKTTSGSTGELFF. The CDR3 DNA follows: TGTGCCAGCAAAACGACTAGCGGGAGTACCGGGGAGCTGTTTTTT.

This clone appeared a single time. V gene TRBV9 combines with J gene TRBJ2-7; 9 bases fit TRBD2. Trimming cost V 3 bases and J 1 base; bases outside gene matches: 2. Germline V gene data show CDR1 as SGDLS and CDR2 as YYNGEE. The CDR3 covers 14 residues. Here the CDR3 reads CASSASGRSYEQYF. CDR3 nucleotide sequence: TGTGCCAGCAGCGCGAGCGGGAGGTCCTACGAGCAGTACTTC. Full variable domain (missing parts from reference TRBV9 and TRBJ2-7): DSGVTQTPKHLITATGQRVTLRCSPRSGDLSVYWYQQSLDQGLQFLIQYYNGEERAKGNILERFSAQQFPDLHSELNLSSLELGDSALYFCASSASGRSYEQYFGPGTRLTVT.

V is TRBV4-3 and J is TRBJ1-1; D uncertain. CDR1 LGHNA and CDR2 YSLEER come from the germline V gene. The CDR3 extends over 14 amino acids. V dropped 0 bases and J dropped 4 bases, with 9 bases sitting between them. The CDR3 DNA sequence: TGCGCCAGCAGCCAAGATTGGCGGGGCACTGAAGCTTTCTTT. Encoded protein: CASSQDWRGTEAFF.

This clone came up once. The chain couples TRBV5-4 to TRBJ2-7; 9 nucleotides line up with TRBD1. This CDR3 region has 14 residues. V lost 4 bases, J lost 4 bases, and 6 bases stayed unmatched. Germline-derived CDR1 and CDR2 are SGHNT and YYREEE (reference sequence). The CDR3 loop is CASSERTGEYEQYF. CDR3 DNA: TGTGCCAGCAGCGAAAGGACAGGGGAATACGAGCAGTACTTC.